Shown below are 14 T cell receptor beta chains from a single sample sequenced in a study of T cells in narcolepsy (dated by TCRdb to 2016 to 2019). The library was produced with the immunoSEQ multiplex PCR assay. TCRdb holds this immuneACCESS table with in-frame rearrangements only. Some clones are missing; in checked studies, unresolved V genes explain under half, and the rest has no known cause. Here the sample has approximately 25,000 clones; more than 75% occur a single time. The top ten clonotypes cover 0.9% to 1.2% of the sample. Sequenced input: CD45RA- memory CD4+ T cells from PBMCs. What the cell subset or site label conveys for this sample: memory T cells sorted ex vivo from peripheral blood. These receptors originate from a human donor with narcolepsy.

The chain has TRBV18 and TRBJ2-5; TRBD2 might be the D (6 bases). The CDR3 consists of 14 residues. V lost 6 bases, J lost 9 bases, and 20 bases lay in between. The germline V gene has CDR1 KGHSH and CDR2 LQKENI. The CDR3 DNA follows: TGTGCCAGCTCCCTCGGGGAGGCGGAGAGGGCCCAGTACTTC. This sequence encodes CASSLGEAERAQYF.

The chain has TRBV18 and TRBJ2-2, with D tentatively TRBD1 or TRBD2 (5 bases each). Germline lookup yields CDR1 KGHSH and CDR2 LQKENI. V dropped 3 bases and J dropped 0 bases, with 11 bases sitting between them. The CDR3 consists of 16 residues. In nucleotides, the CDR3 is TGTGCCAGCTCACCTCCGAGGGGAACGAACACCGGGGAGCTGTTTTTT. This translates into CASSPPRGTNTGELFF.

The chain uses TRBV6-5 and TRBJ1-4; 9 bases fit TRBD1. Germline V CDR1 and CDR2: MNHEY, SVGAGI. CDR3 size: 13 residues. J gave up 6 bases and V 8 bases, and 4 bases lay outside the gene matches. The CDR3 nucleotides read TGTGCCAGCCGGGACAGGGTATATGAAAAACTGTTTTTT. This codes for CASRDRVYEKLFF.

V and J are TRBV6-5 and TRBJ1-2; D gene ambiguous. The germline gives CDR1 MNHEY, CDR2 SVGAGI. V was trimmed by 5 bases and J by 8 bases, leaving 9 bases between them. The CDR3 totals 11 residues. The CDR3 bases are TGTGCCAGCAGTGGGGAAGTCGGCTACACCTTC. Encoded protein: CASSGEVGYTF.

This clone has just one count. V usage is TRBV4-1 and J usage is TRBJ2-5, with 7 bases aligning to TRBD1. The V segment lost 1 base and the J segment 0 bases; nucleotides outside the gene matches: 11. The CDR3 is 18 residues long. Germline V gives CDR1 MGHRA, CDR2 YSYEKL. CDR3 amino acids: CASSQGISVQGYQETQYF. As DNA, the CDR3 is TGCGCCAGCAGCCAAGGAATTTCTGTACAGGGGTACCAAGAGACCCAGTACTTC.

The J gene is TRBJ1-5, the V gene TRBV28; no clear D. Deletions cut 0 bases from V and 2 bases from J, with 8 bases between. The CDR3 has 15 amino acids. Germline-derived CDR1 and CDR2 are MDHEN and SYDVKM. CDR3 loop: CASSLWLGGNQPQHF. DNA for the CDR3: TGTGCCAGCAGTTTATGGCTCGGGGGCAATCAGCCCCAGCATTTT.

This clone has a handful of counts. The CDR3 protein is CASSLNLAAQPQHF. CDR3 bases: TGTGCCAGCAGCTTAAATTTAGCGGCCCAGCCCCAGCATTTT. This chain links TRBV7-2 with TRBJ1-5; D is unclear. Germline V gene data show CDR1 as SGHTA and CDR2 as FQGNSA. The V and J ends lost 2 bases and 7 bases respectively, with 12 bases between them. The CDR3 spans 14 residues.

The chain combines TRBV7-9 with TRBJ1-4, with D tentatively TRBD1 (5 bases). CDR1 SEHNR and CDR2 FQNEAQ come from the germline V gene (reference sequence). The CDR3 sequence is 13 residues long. The ends were cut back, 10 bases at V and 4 bases at J, with 13 bases in the middle. The CDR3 DNA sequence: TGTGCCACGGGGGGAGGAAATAATGAAAAACTGTTTTTT. Translation: CATGGGNNEKLFF.

This chain links TRBV14 with TRBJ2-5; TRBD2 aligns across 11 bases. V lost 2 bases and J lost 6; bases outside the gene matches: 8. This CDR3 is 16 amino acids long. Germline V gene data show CDR1 as SGHDN and CDR2 as FVKESK. The CDR3 bases are TGTGCCAGCAGCCAACGGACTAGCGGGCCTTCGAAGACCCAGTACTTC. Translating it yields CASSQRTSGPSKTQYF.

The CDR3 loop is CASTSQAGGGYGYTF. CDR3 bases: TGTGCCAGCACTTCACAGGCTGGGGGCGGCTATGGCTACACCTTC. V is TRBV7-6 and J is TRBJ1-2; perhaps TRBD1 as D (6 bases). V was pared by 7 bases and J by 4 bases, with 19 bases between. Per the germline V gene, CDR1 is SGHVS and CDR2 is FNYEAQ. The CDR3 has 15 amino acids.

This clone was seen only a few times. The V call is TRBV7-9, the J call TRBJ2-5, with D uncertain. Germline CDR1 and CDR2: SEHNR and FQNEAQ (reference sequence). V lost 1 base and J 8 bases, leaving 11 bases between the germline ends. This CDR3 region has 13 residues. CDR3 coding DNA: TGTGCCAGCAGCTTAGACGGCTCCGAAACCCAGTACTTC. It is translated as CASSLDGSETQYF.

The chain couples TRBV10-3 to TRBJ2-1; 12 positions match TRBD1. Germline V CDR1 and CDR2: ENHRY, SYGVKD. Germline trimming cut 5 bases from V and 5 bases from J; bases unmatched to any gene: 10. This CDR3 has 17 residues. As DNA, the CDR3 is TGTGCCATCAGTTCCGGGACAGGGGGCGGAGGGCACAATGAGCAGTTCTTC. Translated, it gives CAISSGTGGGGHNEQFF.

In nucleotides, the CDR3 is TGTGCCAGCAGTGAGGCCTCCCTCCCAGAGACCCAGTACTTC. It is translated as CASSEASLPETQYF. This chain joins TRBV6-1 and TRBJ2-5, with D unclear. Germline CDR1 and CDR2: MNHNS and SASEGT. The CDR3 contains 14 residues. The V and J ends lost 3 bases and 4 bases respectively, with 12 bases between them.

The chain links TRBV6-6 to TRBJ1-1; TRBD1 might be the D (5 bases). Germline V gene sequence: CDR1 MNHNY, CDR2 SVGAGI (reference sequence). Trimming shortened V by 4 bases and J by 0 bases, and 12 bases separated the two germline ends. The CDR3 extends over 15 amino acids. The CDR3 reads CASSLGTLMNTEAFF. DNA of the CDR3: TGTGCCAGCAGTTTAGGGACCTTAATGAACACTGAAGCTTTCTTT.